The 6 T cell receptor beta chains reported below all come from one sample, sequenced in a study of blood T cell repertoires in COVID-19. The data were produced by immunoSEQ multiplex PCR, yet TCRdb's version contains in-frame clones alone and is incomplete. Of a few hundred thousand clones listed, roughly 85% were seen once; the top ten hold about 19%. The sample comprised PBMCs or T cells enriched from blood (not recorded which). These receptors all come from a middle-aged man who had recovered from COVID-19.

CDR3 in amino acids: CAGSGGGSTDTQYF. The CDR3 DNA is TGTGCCGGATCAGGGGGTGGGAGCACAGATACGCAGTATTTT. The genes are TRBV10-3 and TRBJ2-3, with TRBD1 identical over 7 bases. The germline CDR1 and CDR2 sequences are ENHRY and SYGVKD. J was trimmed by 0 bases and V by 11 bases; bases with no gene match: 8. This CDR3 has 14 residues.

The chain employs TRBV5-1 and TRBJ2-1; 11 bases are a match to TRBD2. CDR1 and CDR2 (germline): SGHRS, YFSETQ. The CDR3 spans 15 residues. Trimming cost V 2 bases and J 8 bases; bases outside gene matches: 6. The CDR3 protein is CASSLGTSGVYEQFF. DNA of the CDR3: TGCGCCAGCAGCTTAGGGACTAGCGGAGTCTATGAGCAGTTCTTC.

This clone was detected only once. Written as DNA, the CDR3 is TGTGCCAGCAGCCTGGACAGGGGAACTAATGAAAAACTGTTTTTT. It encodes CASSLDRGTNEKLFF. V and J are TRBV7-9 and TRBJ1-4, with 9 bases that match TRBD1. V lost 5 bases and J lost 1; bases outside the gene matches: 2. The CDR3 spans 15 residues. Germline V gene lookup returns CDR1 SEHNR and CDR2 FQNEAQ (reference sequence).

The CDR3 region has the DNA TGTGCCAGTAGTATAGCTAGAGCTTCAGGGGATACGCAGTATTTT. Its protein is CASSIARASGDTQYF. This sequence joins TRBV19 and TRBJ2-3; D may be TRBD1 (5 bases). V lost 1 base and J lost 6, with 14 bases in between. Germline V gene data show CDR1 as LNHDA and CDR2 as SQIVND (reference sequence). There are 15 residues in the CDR3. Variable domain in full (rest from reference TRBV19 and TRBJ2-3): DGGITQSPKYLFRKEGQNVTLSCEQNLNHDAMYWYRQDPGQGLRLIYYSQIVNDFQKGDIAEGYSVSREKKESFPLTVTSAQKNPTAFYLCASSIARASGDTQYFGPGTRLTVL.

This rearrangement joins TRBV18 to TRBJ2-7, with D possibly matching TRBD1 (7 bases). The CDR3 is 15 residues long. Germline loops: CDR1 KGHSH, CDR2 LQKENI. Trimming took off 1 base at V and 3 bases at J, with 13 bases between the two ends. The CDR3 nucleotides read TGTGCCAGCTCACCACTGGCAGGGGGACTCTACGAGCAGTACTTC. Translation gives CASSPLAGGLYEQYF.

The chain uses TRBV19 and TRBJ2-1, with TRBD1 identical over 12 bases. Germline-derived CDR1 and CDR2 are LNHDA and SQIVND (reference sequence). The CDR3 is made up of 15 amino acids. The junction had 3 bases not matched to a gene; V was cut back by 6 bases and J by 3 bases. The CDR3 DNA reads TGTGCCAGTAGCGGGACAGGGGGCGTCTACAATGAGCAGTTCTTC. Its protein product is CASSGTGGVYNEQFF.